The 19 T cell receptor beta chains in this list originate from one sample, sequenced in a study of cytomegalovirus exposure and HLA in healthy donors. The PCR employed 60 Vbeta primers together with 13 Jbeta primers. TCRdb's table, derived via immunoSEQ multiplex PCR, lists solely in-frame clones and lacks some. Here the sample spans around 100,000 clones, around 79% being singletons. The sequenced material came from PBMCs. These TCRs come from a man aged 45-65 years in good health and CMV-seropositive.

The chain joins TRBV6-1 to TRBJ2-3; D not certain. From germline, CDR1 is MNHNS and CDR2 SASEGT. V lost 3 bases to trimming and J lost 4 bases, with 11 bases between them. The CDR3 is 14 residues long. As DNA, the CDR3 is TGTGCCAGCAGTGAGAGCCCCGCGTCAGATACGCAGTATTTT. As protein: CASSESPASDTQYF.

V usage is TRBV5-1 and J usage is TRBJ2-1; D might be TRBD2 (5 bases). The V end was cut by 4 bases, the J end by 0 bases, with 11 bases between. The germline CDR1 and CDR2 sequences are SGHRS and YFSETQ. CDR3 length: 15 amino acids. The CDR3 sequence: CASSTQAGSYNEQFF. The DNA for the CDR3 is TGCGCCAGCAGCACCCAGGCGGGCTCCTACAATGAGCAGTTCTTC.

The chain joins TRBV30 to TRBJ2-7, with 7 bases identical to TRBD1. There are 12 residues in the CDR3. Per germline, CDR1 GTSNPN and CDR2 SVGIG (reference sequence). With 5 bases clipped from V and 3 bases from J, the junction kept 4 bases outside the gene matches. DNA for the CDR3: TGTGCCTGGGGGGACAGCCTCTACGAGCAGTACTTC. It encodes CAWGDSLYEQYF.

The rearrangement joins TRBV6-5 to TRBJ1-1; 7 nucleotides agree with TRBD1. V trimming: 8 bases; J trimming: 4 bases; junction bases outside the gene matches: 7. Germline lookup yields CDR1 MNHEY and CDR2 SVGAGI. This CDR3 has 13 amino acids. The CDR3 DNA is TGTGCCAGCCAGCTACAGGGGAGCACTGAAGCTTTCTTT. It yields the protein CASQLQGSTEAFF.

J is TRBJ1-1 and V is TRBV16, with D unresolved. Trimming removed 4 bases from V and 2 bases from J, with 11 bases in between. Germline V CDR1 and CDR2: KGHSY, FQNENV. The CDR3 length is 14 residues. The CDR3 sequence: CASSPRGANTEAFF. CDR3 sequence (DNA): TGTGCCAGCAGCCCCCGCGGAGCCAACACTGAAGCTTTCTTT.

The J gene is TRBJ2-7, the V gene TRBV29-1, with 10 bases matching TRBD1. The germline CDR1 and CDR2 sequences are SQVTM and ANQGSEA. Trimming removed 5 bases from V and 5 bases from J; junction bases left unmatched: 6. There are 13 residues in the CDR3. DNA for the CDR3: TGCAGCGTTTTAGGACAGGGGGTGGACGAGCAGTACTTC. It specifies CSVLGQGVDEQYF.

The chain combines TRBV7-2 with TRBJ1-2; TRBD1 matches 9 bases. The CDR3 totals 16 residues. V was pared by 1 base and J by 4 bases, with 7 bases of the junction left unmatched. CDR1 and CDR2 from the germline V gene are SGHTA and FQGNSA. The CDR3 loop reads CASSLVGGQGGYGYTF. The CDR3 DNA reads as TGTGCCAGCAGCTTAGTGGGGGGACAGGGCGGCTATGGCTACACCTTC.

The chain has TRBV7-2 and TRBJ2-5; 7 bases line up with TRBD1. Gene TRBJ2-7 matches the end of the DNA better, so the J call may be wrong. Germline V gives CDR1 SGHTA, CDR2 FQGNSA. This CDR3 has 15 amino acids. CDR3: CASSLAETGWNEQYF. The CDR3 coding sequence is TGTGCCAGCAGCTTAGCGGAGACAGGGTGGAACGAGCAGTACTTC.

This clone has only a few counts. The CDR3 region is CASSFLGGRRGTEAFF. CDR3 DNA sequence: TGTGCCAGCAGTTTCCTCGGGGGGAGAAGGGGCACTGAAGCTTTCTTT. The chain links TRBV28 to TRBJ1-1; D may be TRBD1 (5 bases). V lost 3 bases, J lost 4 bases, and 18 bases lay in between. Germline V gene lookup returns CDR1 MDHEN and CDR2 SYDVKM. The CDR3 covers 16 residues.

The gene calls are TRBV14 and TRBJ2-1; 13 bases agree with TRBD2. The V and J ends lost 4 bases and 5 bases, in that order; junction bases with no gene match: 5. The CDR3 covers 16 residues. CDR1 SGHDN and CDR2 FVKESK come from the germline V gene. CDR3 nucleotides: TGTGCCAGCAGCCGATGGGGACTAGCGGGAAACAATGAGCAGTTCTTC. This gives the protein CASSRWGLAGNNEQFF.

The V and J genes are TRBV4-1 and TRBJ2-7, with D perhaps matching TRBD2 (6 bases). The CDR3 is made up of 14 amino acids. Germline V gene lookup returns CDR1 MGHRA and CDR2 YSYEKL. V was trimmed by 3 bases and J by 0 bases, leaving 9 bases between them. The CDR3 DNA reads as TGCGCCAGCAGCCACCCGGGACTCTCCTACGAGCAGTACTTC. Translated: CASSHPGLSYEQYF.

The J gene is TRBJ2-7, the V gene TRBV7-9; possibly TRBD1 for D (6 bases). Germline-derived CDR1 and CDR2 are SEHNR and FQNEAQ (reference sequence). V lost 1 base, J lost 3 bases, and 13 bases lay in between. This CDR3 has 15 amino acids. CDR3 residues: CASSLDGGGHYEQYF. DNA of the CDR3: TGTGCCAGCAGCTTAGATGGGGGCGGCCACTACGAGCAGTACTTC.

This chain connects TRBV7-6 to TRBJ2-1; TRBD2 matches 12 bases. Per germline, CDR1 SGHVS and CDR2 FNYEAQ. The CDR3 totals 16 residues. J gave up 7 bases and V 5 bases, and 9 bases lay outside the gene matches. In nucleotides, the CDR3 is TGTGCCAGCAGCCTTAGACTAGCGGGAGTTGGTAATGAGCAGTTCTTC. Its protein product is CASSLRLAGVGNEQFF. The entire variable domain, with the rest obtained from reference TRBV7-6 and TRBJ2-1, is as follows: GAGVSQSPRYKVTKRGQDVALRCDPISGHVSLYWYRQALGQGPEFLTYFNYEAQQDKSGLPNDRFSAERPEGSISTLTIQRTEQRDSAMYRCASSLRLAGVGNEQFFGPGTRLTVL.

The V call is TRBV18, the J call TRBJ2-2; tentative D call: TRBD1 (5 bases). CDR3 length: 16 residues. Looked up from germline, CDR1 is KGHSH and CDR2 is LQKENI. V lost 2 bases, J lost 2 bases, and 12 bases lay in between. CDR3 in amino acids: CASSPFSDRNTGELFF. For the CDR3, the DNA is TGTGCCAGCTCACCATTTTCAGACAGAAACACCGGGGAGCTGTTTTTT.

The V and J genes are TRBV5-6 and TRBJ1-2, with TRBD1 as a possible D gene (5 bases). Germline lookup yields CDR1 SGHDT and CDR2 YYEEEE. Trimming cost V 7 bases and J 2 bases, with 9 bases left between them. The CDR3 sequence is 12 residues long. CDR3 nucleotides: TGTGCCAGCCTAACAGGCAACTATGGCTACACCTTC. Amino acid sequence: CASLTGNYGYTF.

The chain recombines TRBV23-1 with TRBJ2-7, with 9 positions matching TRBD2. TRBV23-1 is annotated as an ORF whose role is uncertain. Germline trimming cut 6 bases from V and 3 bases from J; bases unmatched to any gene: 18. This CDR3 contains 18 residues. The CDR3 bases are TGCGCCAGCAGCCGTAACGCGCGGACTAGCGAGACGAACTACGAGCAGTACTTC. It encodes CASSRNARTSETNYEQYF.

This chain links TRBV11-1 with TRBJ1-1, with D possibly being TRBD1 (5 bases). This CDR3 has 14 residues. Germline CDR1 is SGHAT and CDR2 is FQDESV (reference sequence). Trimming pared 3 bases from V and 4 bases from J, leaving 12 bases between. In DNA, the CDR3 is TGTGCCAGCAGCTTGGGACGGGGGAGCACTGAAGCTTTCTTT. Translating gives CASSLGRGSTEAFF.

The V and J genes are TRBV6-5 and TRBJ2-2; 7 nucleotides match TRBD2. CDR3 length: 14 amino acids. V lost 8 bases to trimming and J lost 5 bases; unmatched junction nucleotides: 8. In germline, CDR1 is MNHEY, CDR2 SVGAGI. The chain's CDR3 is CASGAGFTTGELFF. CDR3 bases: TGTGCCAGCGGAGCGGGATTTACGACCGGGGAGCTGTTTTTT.

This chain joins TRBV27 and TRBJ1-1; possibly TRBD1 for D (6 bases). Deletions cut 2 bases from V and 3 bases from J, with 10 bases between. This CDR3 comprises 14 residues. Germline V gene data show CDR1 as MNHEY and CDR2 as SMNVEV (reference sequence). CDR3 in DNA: TGTGCCAGCAGTTTAACTGGGGGCTACACTGAAGCTTTCTTT. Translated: CASSLTGGYTEAFF.